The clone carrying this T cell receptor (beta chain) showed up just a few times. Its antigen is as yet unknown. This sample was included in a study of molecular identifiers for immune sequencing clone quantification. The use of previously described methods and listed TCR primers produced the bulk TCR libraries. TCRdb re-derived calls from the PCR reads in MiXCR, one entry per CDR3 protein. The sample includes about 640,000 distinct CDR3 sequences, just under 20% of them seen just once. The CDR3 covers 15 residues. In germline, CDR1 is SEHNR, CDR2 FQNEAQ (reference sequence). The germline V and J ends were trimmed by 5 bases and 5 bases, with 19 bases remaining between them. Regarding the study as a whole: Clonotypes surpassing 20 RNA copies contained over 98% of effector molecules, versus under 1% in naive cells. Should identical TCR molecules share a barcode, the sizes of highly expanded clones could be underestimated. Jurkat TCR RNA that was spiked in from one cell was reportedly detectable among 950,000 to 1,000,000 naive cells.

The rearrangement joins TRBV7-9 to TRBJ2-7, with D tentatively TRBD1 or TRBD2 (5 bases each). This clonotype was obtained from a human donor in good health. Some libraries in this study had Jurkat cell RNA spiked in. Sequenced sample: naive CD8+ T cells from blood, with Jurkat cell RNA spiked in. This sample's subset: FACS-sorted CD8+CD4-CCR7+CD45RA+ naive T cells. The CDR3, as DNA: TGTGCCAGCAGCCTCCTCCGGGACCAAATTGACGAGCAGTACTTC. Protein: CASSLLRDQIDEQYF.